This TCR beta chain was recorded in a study of shared clonotypes between healthy human individuals. Study context: The cohort comprised a couple of women and a few men. Their ages spanned 18 to 49 years.

General study results and limits: Lower generation probabilities were found for non-shared clonotypes than for those shared by all four donors.

CDR1 is SGHTA and CDR2 is FQGTGA in the germline V gene. This CDR3 has 15 residues. The V end lost 1 base, the J end lost 4 bases, and 8 bases lay between the germline ends. Data came from immunoSEQ multiplex PCR; TCRdb stores just in-frame clones and leaves some out. The sample has over 2 million clones, roughly 96% seen once; the top ten hold 0.1% to 0.15%. Remarks on this clone: Its antigen is unknown.

Sequencing input: naive CD4+ T cells sorted from blood. The subset denotes: CD45RA+ positively selected. The origin of this receptor is a young man in good health. V and J are TRBV7-3 and TRBJ2-6; D uncertain. The CDR3 bases are TGTGCCAGCAGCTTAAATCCAGGAGGGGCCAACGTCCTGACTTTC. Its protein product is CASSLNPGGANVLTF.